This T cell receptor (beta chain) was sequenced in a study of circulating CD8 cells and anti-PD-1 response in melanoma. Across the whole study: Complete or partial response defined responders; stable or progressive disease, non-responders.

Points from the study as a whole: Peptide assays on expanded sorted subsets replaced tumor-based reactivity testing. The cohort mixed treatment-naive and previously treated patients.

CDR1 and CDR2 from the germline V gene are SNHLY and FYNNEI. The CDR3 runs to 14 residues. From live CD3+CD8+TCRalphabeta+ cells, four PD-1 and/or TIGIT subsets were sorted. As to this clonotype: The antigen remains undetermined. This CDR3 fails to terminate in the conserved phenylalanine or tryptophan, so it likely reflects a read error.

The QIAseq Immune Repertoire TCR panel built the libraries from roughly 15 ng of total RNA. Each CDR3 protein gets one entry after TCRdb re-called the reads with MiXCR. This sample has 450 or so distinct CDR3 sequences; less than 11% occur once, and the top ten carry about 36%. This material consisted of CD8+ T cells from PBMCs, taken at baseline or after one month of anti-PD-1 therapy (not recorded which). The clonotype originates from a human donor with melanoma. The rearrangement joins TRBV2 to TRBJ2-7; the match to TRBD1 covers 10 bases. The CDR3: CANSPGTGVDEQYL. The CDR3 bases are TGTGCCAACAGTCCCGGGACAGGGGTAGACGAGCAGTACCTC.